One and the same sample provided the 28 T cell receptor beta chains below, sequenced in a study of metastatic and nonmetastatic thyroid tumors. Each patient came to thyroid surgery without any prior treatment (of any kind). TCRdb re-called the PCR reads with MiXCR. The sample contains 45,000 or so clones, less than 5% of which appear only once. The source material was blood. The receptors were sampled from a female donor with papillary thyroid cancer or a benign thyroid nodule (not recorded which). Some clones in this sample may be carry-over from other donors' samples.

This clone was detected ten times or more. V usage is TRBV10-3 and J usage is TRBJ1-2; 8 nucleotides agree with TRBD1. With 6 bases clipped from V and 7 bases from J, the junction kept 7 bases outside the gene matches. This CDR3 has 13 amino acids. Germline V lookup: CDR1 ENHRY, CDR2 SYGVKD. The CDR3 loop is CAISAGQEAGYTF. In nucleotides, the CDR3 is TGTGCCATCAGCGCGGGACAGGAAGCTGGCTACACCTTC.

There are a few counts of this clone. A read error is possible here, since a much larger clone lies one base away. This chain joins TRBV12-3 or TRBV12-4 and TRBJ2-5, with D hard to call. V was cut by 6 bases and J by 5 bases, with 13 bases left in between. The CDR3 is 13 residues long. The DNA for the CDR3 is TGTGCCAGCAGCCTCCTTTTTATGGAGACCCAGTACTTC. As protein: CASSLLFMETQYF.

By sample fraction, this clone is medium-sized. The chain combines TRBV6-1 with TRBJ2-7; D is tentatively TRBD1 or TRBD2 (5 bases each). Germline V CDR1 and CDR2: MNHNS, SASEGT. This CDR3 contains 14 residues. V was clipped by 1 base and J by 3 bases, with 10 bases between them. CDR3 amino acids: CASSEVEDIYEQYF. As DNA, the CDR3 is TGTGCCAGCAGTGAAGTGGAGGACATCTACGAGCAGTACTTC.

This clone was recorded at least ten times. At the DNA level, this CDR3 is encoded by other sequences in the same sample as well. The chain is built from TRBV7-9 and TRBJ2-3; a weak D match, TRBD2 (5 bases). This CDR3 is 14 amino acids long. V shed 8 bases and J shed 3 bases, with 15 bases lying between them. Germline V CDR1 and CDR2: SEHNR, FQNEAQ (reference sequence). CDR3 in amino acids: CASSPETGTDTQYF. CDR3 coding DNA: TGTGCCAGCTCCCCTGAGACGGGGACAGATACGCAGTATTTT.

By share of the sample, this clone is medium-sized. The V and J genes are TRBV6-2 or TRBV6-3 and TRBJ2-3, with 8 nucleotides matching TRBD2. The length of the CDR3 is 13 residues. Trimming removed 8 bases from V and 5 bases from J; junction bases left unmatched: 6. In germline, CDR1 is MNHEY, CDR2 SVGEGT. The CDR3 region has the DNA TGTGCCAGCCGAGCGGGAGCGGGAGATACGCAGTATTTT. Its translation is CASRAGAGDTQYF.

Ten or more counts support this clone. Being one base from a much bigger clone, this may be a read error. Other DNA sequences in this sample translate to the same CDR3. This rearrangement joins TRBV27 to TRBJ2-2, with TRBD2 matching over 14 bases. Germline V gene sequence: CDR1 MNHEY, CDR2 SMNVEV (reference sequence). After removal of 7 bases from V and 3 bases from J, the junction contained 10 bases not matched to a gene. CDR3 length equals 18 residues. The CDR3 sequence is CASKGLAGVEADTGELFF. The CDR3 DNA reads TGTGCCAGCAAGGGACTAGCGGGGGTTGAAGCTGACACCGGGGAGCTGTTTTTT.

This clone was seen a few times. At one end the junction does not follow the germline gene, possibly because of a read error. J is TRBJ1-2 and V is TRBV7-9; no clear D. This CDR3 is built from 14 residues. CDR1 SEHNR and CDR2 FQNEAQ come from the germline V gene (reference sequence). CDR3 region: CASNDGGIDYCYTF. In DNA form, the CDR3 reads TGTGCCAGCAACGATGGAGGGATTGACTATTGCTACACCTTC.

The sample holds many counts of this clone. The gene calls are TRBV5-5 and TRBJ2-5; 8 bases map to TRBD2. Germline values: CDR1 SGHKS, CDR2 YYEKEE (reference sequence). The CDR3 runs 16 residues. The ends lost 6 bases at V and 2 bases at J; junction bases unmatched: 12. The CDR3 DNA follows: TGTGCCAGCACCTCCGGGACTAGAGGGCGACAAGAGACCCAGTACTTC. Residues: CASTSGTRGRQETQYF.

V gene TRBV6-1 combines with J gene TRBJ1-1, with D possibly matching TRBD1 (5 bases). Germline lookup yields CDR1 MNHNS and CDR2 SASEGT. This CDR3 has 13 amino acids. V lost 3 bases and J 4 bases, leaving 9 bases between the germline ends. CDR3 bases: TGTGCCAGCAGTGAGGGCAGGGTCACTGAAGCTTTCTTT. It encodes CASSEGRVTEAFF.

The sample holds a few counts of this clone. The genes are TRBV7-6 and TRBJ2-7; D not certain. CDR1 SGHVS and CDR2 FNYEAQ come from the germline V gene. The ends were cut back, 4 bases at V and 9 bases at J, with 19 bases in the middle. CDR3 length: 14 amino acids. CDR3 nucleotide sequence: TGTGCCAGCAGCTCTGCGGCCACCTCGCGTGGGCAGTACTTC. Translation: CASSSAATSRGQYF.

Only a few counts were recorded for this clone. The junction shows a germline mismatch at one end, possibly a read error. CDR3 protein: CASTYGMARLNQPQHF. Here the CDR3 DNA reads TGTGCCAGCACCTACGGCATGGCCAGACTCAATCAGCCGCAGCATTTT. The chain combines TRBV2 with TRBJ1-5; D gene ambiguous. Germline loops: CDR1 SNHLY, CDR2 FYNNEI. The CDR3 runs to 16 residues.

In this sample, this clone turned up many times. The chain is built from TRBV12-5 and TRBJ2-2, with D maybe TRBD2 (6 bases). The CDR3 covers 15 residues. V was cut by 3 bases and J by 0 bases, with 8 bases left in between. Germline-derived CDR1 and CDR2 are LGHNT and FRNRAP. The CDR3 reads CASGFGGANTGELFF. The CDR3 DNA is TGTGCTAGTGGTTTCGGGGGAGCGAACACCGGGGAGCTGTTTTTT.

This clone was detected many times. V and J are TRBV19 and TRBJ1-2, with 7 bases that match TRBD1. V lost 6 bases, J lost 2 bases, and 3 bases stayed unmatched. This CDR3 is 13 amino acids long. CDR1 and CDR2 (germline): LNHDA, SQIVND (reference sequence). In DNA form, the CDR3 reads TGTGCCAGTAGCACGACAGGGAACTATGGCTACACCTTC. Its translation is CASSTTGNYGYTF.

This clone was recorded at least ten times. This CDR3 reads CSATVAGRAYEQYF. The CDR3 bases are TGCAGTGCTACCGTGGCCGGGAGGGCCTACGAGCAGTACTTC. The chain has TRBV20-1 and TRBJ2-7, with 8 bases lining up with TRBD2. V gave up 4 bases and J gave up 2 bases; unmatched junction bases: 7. This CDR3 comprises 14 residues. Germline CDR1 DFQATT, CDR2 SNEGSKA (reference sequence).

In its sample, this clone was seen many times. In DNA, the CDR3 is TGTGCCAGCAGCTTTTATAAGGGTCCGGATGGCTACACCTTC. It specifies CASSFYKGPDGYTF. V gene TRBV7-9 combines with J gene TRBJ1-2; D uncertain. Trimming took off 3 bases at V and 6 bases at J, with 14 bases between the two ends. The germline V gene has CDR1 SEHNR and CDR2 FQNEAQ (reference sequence). The length of the CDR3 is 14 residues.

This clone occurred many times. The genes are TRBV5-1 and TRBJ2-2; no firm D call. V was clipped by 2 bases and J by 4 bases, with 3 bases between them. This CDR3 spans 12 amino acids. CDR1 is SGHRS, CDR2 YFSETQ, per germline. This CDR3 reads CASSFTTGELFF. CDR3 nucleotides: TGCGCCAGCAGCTTTACCACCGGGGAGCTGTTTTTT.

This clone has only a few counts. A much larger clone sits a single nucleotide away, making a read error possible. This rearrangement joins TRBV7-2 to TRBJ2-1; D not certain. The V end was cut by 5 bases, the J end by 8 bases, with 22 bases between. The germline CDR1 and CDR2 sequences are SGHTA and FQGNSA. The CDR3 has 16 residues. CDR3 amino acids: CASSHRLTPKFDEQFF. The CDR3 nucleotides read TGTGCCAGCAGCCATAGGTTGACCCCCAAATTCGATGAGCAGTTCTTC.

This clone was seen more than once but under ten times. This sequence joins TRBV7-9 and TRBJ2-1, with TRBD2 as a possible D gene (5 bases). Looked up from germline, CDR1 is SEHNR and CDR2 is FQNEAQ (reference sequence). With 5 bases removed from V and 3 bases from J, the gap between germline ends came to 14 bases. This CDR3 is built from 15 residues. The CDR3: CASSHPGLSYNEQFF. The CDR3 DNA sequence: TGTGCCAGCAGCCATCCGGGGTTGAGCTACAATGAGCAGTTCTTC.

The chain links TRBV10-3 to TRBJ1-2; D is perhaps TRBD1 (6 bases). This CDR3 comprises 14 residues. V was trimmed by 8 bases and J by 0 bases, leaving 13 bases between them. CDR1 is ENHRY, CDR2 SYGVKD, per germline. DNA for the CDR3: TGTGCCATCGGACCGGGGGGCCCTAACTATGGCTACACCTTC. Amino acid sequence: CAIGPGGPNYGYTF.

This clone has a count of ten or more. V is TRBV6-5 and J is TRBJ2-2, with D hard to call. The CDR3 is 14 residues long. Germline V gene data show CDR1 as MNHEY and CDR2 as SVGAGI. V dropped 0 bases and J dropped 7 bases, with 9 bases sitting between them. The chain's CDR3 is CASSYSGVHGELFF. For the CDR3, the DNA is TGTGCCAGCAGTTACTCAGGAGTACACGGGGAGCTGTTTTTT.

By sample share, this clone is medium-sized (0.01 to 0.1%). The chain combines TRBV12-3 or TRBV12-4 with TRBJ1-4; the match to TRBD1 covers 9 bases. The ends lost 5 bases at V and 8 bases at J; junction bases unmatched: 9. This CDR3 has 15 residues. The CDR3: CASSLDRGGSEKLFF. CDR3 bases: TGTGCCAGCAGTCTAGACAGGGGGGGCTCGGAAAAACTGTTTTTT.

Judged by abundance, this clone is medium-sized. This chain connects TRBV6-1 to TRBJ2-2; D gene unclear. V was clipped by 8 bases and J by 1 base, with 14 bases between them. Germline V gene sequence: CDR1 MNHNS, CDR2 SASEGT. CDR3 size: 15 residues. DNA for the CDR3: TGTGCCAGCTCCCTTAAAGCGCGGAACACCGGGGAGCTGTTTTTT. This translates into CASSLKARNTGELFF.

This clone showed up just a few times. V usage is TRBV6-2 or TRBV6-3 and J usage is TRBJ2-7; D perhaps matches TRBD2 (6 bases). The CDR3 runs 19 residues. Trimming removed 7 bases at V and 5 bases at J, with 33 bases between. CDR1 and CDR2 (germline): MNHEY, SVGEGT. Written as DNA, the CDR3 is TGTGCCAGCACTTCCTCCAATTCCCAACCAGCAGGAGGGCGGGACGAGCAGTACTTC. It encodes CASTSSNSQPAGGRDEQYF.

Relative to its sample, this clone is medium-sized (0.01 to 0.1%). The chain's CDR3 is CASSEWRLAGAIEQYF. DNA of the CDR3: TGTGCCAGCAGTGAATGGAGACTAGCGGGAGCTATCGAGCAGTACTTC. The V and J genes are TRBV6-1 and TRBJ2-7, with TRBD2 matching 12 bases. In germline, CDR1 is MNHNS, CDR2 SASEGT. This CDR3 comprises 16 residues. The V gene end was trimmed by 2 bases and the J gene end by 6 bases; junction bases not matched to a gene: 8.

This clone has ten or more counts. The CDR3 region is CASTPAGNEQFF. CDR3 coding DNA: TGTGCCAGCACCCCGGCCGGAAATGAGCAGTTCTTC. The gene calls are TRBV11-2 and TRBJ2-1; D unresolved. Trimming shortened V by 7 bases and J by 7 bases, and 11 bases separated the two germline ends. CDR1 and CDR2 (germline): SGHAT, FQNNGV. The CDR3 is 12 amino acids.

This clone was recorded many times. The CDR3 protein is CSAREGGSYNEQFF. The DNA of the CDR3 is TGCAGTGCTAGAGAAGGGGGCTCCTACAATGAGCAGTTCTTC. This chain uses TRBV20-1 with TRBJ2-1; tentative D call: TRBD1 (6 bases). CDR3 length: 14 amino acids. CDR1 is DFQATT and CDR2 is SNEGSKA in the germline V gene (reference sequence). Trimming left V 0 bases short and J 0 bases short, with 6 bases between.

This clone was detected many times. The CDR3 region has the DNA TGTGCCAGCAGCCAGAACAGGGGTAATGAAAAACTGTTTTTT. Translation: CASSQNRGNEKLFF. The chain is built from TRBV14 and TRBJ1-4, with 7 bases aligning to TRBD1. Trimming cost V 3 bases and J 4 bases; bases outside gene matches: 2. Germline V gives CDR1 SGHDN, CDR2 FVKESK. The CDR3 contains 14 residues.

In its sample, this clone was seen many times. As DNA, the CDR3 is TGTGCCAGCATCAACAGGGTTAGTCAGCCCCAGCATTTT. Amino acid sequence: CASINRVSQPQHF. This rearrangement joins TRBV6-1 to TRBJ1-5, with D possibly matching TRBD1 (6 bases). The germline V gene encodes CDR1 MNHNS and CDR2 SASEGT. This CDR3 is 13 amino acids long. The V end lost 7 bases, the J end lost 6 bases, and 13 bases lay between the germline ends.